These 30 T cell receptor beta chains share one sample of origin, sequenced in a study of blood T cell repertoires in COVID-19. Clones were sequenced by immunoSEQ multiplex PCR, and TCRdb holds only the in-frame ones, with some missing. This sample yields approximately 430,000 clones, of which around 86% are seen a single time; more than 1.4% belongs to the top ten. The sample was peripheral blood. The receptor set was obtained from a woman younger than 45 with active or convalescent COVID-19.

This chain connects TRBV14 to TRBJ2-2, with TRBD2 identical over 8 bases. Germline assignment: CDR1 SGHDN and CDR2 FVKESK. This CDR3 has 14 residues. V shed 6 bases and J 2 bases; nucleotides not matched to a gene: 2. The CDR3 bases are TGTGCCAGCAGTCGGGGGGGAAACACCGGGGAGCTGTTTTTT. Its translation is CASSRGGNTGELFF.

This chain joins TRBV25-1 and TRBJ2-7, with 9 bases aligning to TRBD1. J lost 6 bases, V lost 10 bases, and 7 bases had no gene match. Germline CDR1 and CDR2: MGHDK and SYGVNS. This CDR3 is 12 amino acids long. The CDR3 DNA sequence: TGTGCCACTCACAGGGGGCAGGGCGAGCAGTACTTC. Amino acid sequence: CATHRGQGEQYF.

The chain links TRBV4-2 to TRBJ2-1; 9 positions match TRBD2. The germline V gene has CDR1 LGHNA and CDR2 YNFKEQ. The CDR3 consists of 15 residues. Trimming took 0 bases from V and 7 from J; bases not matched to a gene: 4. CDR3 sequence: CASSQDWLAGNEQFF. In DNA form, the CDR3 reads TGTGCCAGCAGCCAAGATTGGCTAGCGGGAAATGAGCAGTTCTTC.

This chain uses TRBV20-1 with TRBJ1-4; D is ambiguous. Germline-derived CDR1 and CDR2 are DFQATT and SNEGSKA (reference sequence). This CDR3 has 11 amino acids. V was pared by 5 bases and J by 3 bases, with 4 bases between. The CDR3 loop is CSASANEKLFF. CDR3 nucleotides: TGCAGTGCTTCGGCTAATGAAAAACTGTTTTTT.

The sample holds one count of this clone. The chain uses TRBV5-1 and TRBJ1-5; no reliable D call. Germline V CDR1 and CDR2: SGHRS, YFSETQ. This CDR3 has 15 amino acids. Trimming pared 5 bases from V and 0 bases from J, leaving 12 bases between. The CDR3 loop is CASRPDGYSNQPQHF. The CDR3 DNA sequence: TGCGCCAGCAGGCCCGACGGGTATAGCAATCAGCCCCAGCATTTT.

V gene TRBV10-3 combines with J gene TRBJ1-2, with TRBD1 as a possible D gene (6 bases). Germline values: CDR1 ENHRY, CDR2 SYGVKD. V dropped 3 bases and J dropped 8 bases, with 13 bases sitting between them. The CDR3 is 13 residues long. CDR3 loop: CAISDLRGLGYTF. DNA for the CDR3: TGTGCCATCAGTGACCTCAGGGGTTTGGGCTACACCTTC.

The chain employs TRBV18 and TRBJ1-2; possible D gene TRBD1, 6 bases. The CDR3 has 15 amino acids. Germline CDR1 KGHSH, CDR2 LQKENI. V lost 6 bases and J lost 3, with 17 bases in between. DNA of the CDR3: TGTGCCAGCTCTCTCCGGAACAGGGAGCACTATGGCTACACCTTC. Its protein is CASSLRNREHYGYTF.

This clone was recorded only once. V gene TRBV25-1 combines with J gene TRBJ1-2; TRBD1 agrees at 8 bases. Trimming removed 5 bases from V and 7 bases from J; junction bases left unmatched: 9. The CDR3 is 14 residues long. Germline V gene data show CDR1 as MGHDK and CDR2 as SYGVNS. DNA for the CDR3: TGTGCCAGCAGTCCAGGGGGCGCGAATCGTGGCTACACCTTC. Protein product: CASSPGGANRGYTF.

This chain connects TRBV2 to TRBJ2-3; a weak D match, TRBD2 (6 bases). V was cut by 7 bases and J by 0 bases, with 11 bases left in between. CDR3 length: 14 residues. Germline CDR1 is SNHLY and CDR2 is FYNNEI. In DNA form, the CDR3 reads TGTGCCAGCACATTGGGACTTAGCACAGATACGCAGTATTTT. Protein product: CASTLGLSTDTQYF.

The chain joins TRBV7-9 to TRBJ1-1, with 10 bases aligning to TRBD1. V was pared by 2 bases and J by 5 bases, with 5 bases of the junction left unmatched. The length of the CDR3 is 15 residues. Germline V gives CDR1 SEHNR, CDR2 FQNEAQ (reference sequence). This CDR3 reads CASSLLGQGSTEAFF. In DNA, the CDR3 is TGTGCCAGCAGCTTATTGGGACAGGGGTCGACTGAAGCTTTCTTT.

The CDR3 protein is CASRQGETEAFF. The CDR3 DNA reads as TGTGCCAGCAGACAGGGTGAGACTGAAGCTTTCTTT. The J gene is TRBJ1-1, the V gene TRBV27; a weak D match, TRBD1 (6 bases). CDR3 size: 12 residues. V was clipped by 6 bases and J by 5 bases, with 10 bases between them. Germline CDR1 reads MNHEY; CDR2 reads SMNVEV (reference sequence).

The chain joins TRBV7-9 to TRBJ1-4; D remains unclear. This CDR3 contains 15 residues. Trimming shortened V by 8 bases and J by 0 bases, and 13 bases separated the two germline ends. CDR1 is SEHNR and CDR2 is FQNEAQ in the germline V gene (reference sequence). Here the CDR3 DNA reads TGTGCCAGCTCTGAGTTGGTTGCAACTAATGAAAAACTGTTTTTT. Protein product: CASSELVATNEKLFF.

V and J are TRBV5-1 and TRBJ1-3; TRBD1 matches at 7 bases. The CDR3 has 16 residues. The J segment lost 2 bases and the V segment lost 3 bases, leaving 8 bases of the junction unmatched. The germline CDR1 and CDR2 sequences are SGHRS and YFSETQ. CDR3 amino acids: CASSSGEGAPGNTIYF. DNA of the CDR3: TGCGCCAGCAGCTCCGGAGAGGGGGCTCCTGGAAACACCATATATTTT.

The rearrangement uses TRBV5-4 and TRBJ1-2; D gene ambiguous. Germline-derived CDR1 and CDR2 are SGHNT and YYREEE (reference sequence). The CDR3 is 14 amino acids. Trimming cost V 4 bases and J 6 bases, with 16 bases left between them. The CDR3 coding sequence is TGTGCCAGCAGCGGAGAACAAGGTTTGAATGGCTACACCTTC. Translating it yields CASSGEQGLNGYTF.

The chain uses TRBV4-1 and TRBJ2-1, with 10 bases identical to TRBD2. Losses at the gene ends were 0 bases for V and 10 bases for J; bases not matched to a gene: 9. CDR1 and CDR2 from the germline V gene are MGHRA and YSYEKL. This CDR3 contains 16 residues. The CDR3 region has the DNA TGCGCCAGCAGCCAAGATCCGAGCGGGAGGGCCGGGGAGCAGTTCTTC. Translating gives CASSQDPSGRAGEQFF.

This chain links TRBV5-8 with TRBJ2-3, with 9 bases that match TRBD1. The CDR3 spans 18 residues. The germline gives CDR1 SGHTS, CDR2 YDEGEE. V dropped 4 bases and J dropped 0; count of bases not matched to a gene: 12. The DNA of the CDR3 is TGTGCCAGCAGCCCTTGGTTACAGGGGGCTTTGAGCACAGATACGCAGTATTTT. Protein sequence: CASSPWLQGALSTDTQYF.

This clone was counted a single time. The chain joins TRBV2 to TRBJ1-5; weak D call: TRBD1 (6 bases). The CDR3 runs 15 residues. CDR1 SNHLY and CDR2 FYNNEI come from the germline V gene. Deletions cut 9 bases from V and 7 bases from J, with 22 bases between. The CDR3 DNA follows: TGTGCCAGTTCTAAATCTGGGGGCCGCGGACAGCCCCAGCATTTT. Its protein product is CASSKSGGRGQPQHF. The whole variable domain, filled in from reference TRBV2 and TRBJ1-5, reads EPEVTQTPSHQVTQMGQEVILRCVPISNHLYFYWYRQILGQKVEFLVSFYNNEISEKSEIFDDQFSVERPDGSNFTLKIRSTKLEDSAMYFCASSKSGGRGQPQHFGDGTRLSIL.

Remarks on this clone: The same CDR3 arises from other DNA sequences in this sample as well. J is TRBJ1-1 and V is TRBV18; 8 positions match TRBD1. This CDR3 is built from 14 residues. V shed 3 bases, J shed 2 bases, and the junction held 2 bases outside the gene matches. The germline gives CDR1 KGHSH, CDR2 LQKENI. This chain's CDR3 is CASSPSGGNTEAFF. The DNA of the CDR3 is TGTGCCAGCTCACCGTCAGGGGGCAACACTGAAGCTTTCTTT.

There are a few counts of this clone. The chain recombines TRBV27 with TRBJ1-1; D is unclear. The CDR3 spans 13 residues. Trimming stripped 5 bases from V and 1 base from J, with 8 bases between. Germline CDR1 MNHEY, CDR2 SMNVEV (reference sequence). As DNA, the CDR3 is TGTGCCAGCAGTCCCGGAGGGAACACTGAAGCTTTCTTT. It codes for CASSPGGNTEAFF.

This rearrangement joins TRBV11-1 to TRBJ2-1; TRBD2 is a possible D gene (7 bases). Trimming removed 5 bases at V and 12 bases at J, with 11 bases between. Germline V CDR1 and CDR2: SGHAT, FQDESV (reference sequence). CDR3 length: 11 amino acids. CDR3 protein: CASSTGGRQFF. For the CDR3, the DNA is TGTGCCAGCAGCACCGGGGGGCGGCAGTTCTTC.

This clone has only one observation. The chain couples TRBV30 to TRBJ2-4; possibly TRBD2 for D (5 bases). This CDR3 region has 18 residues. The V gene's germline CDR1 is GTSNPN and CDR2 SVGIG (reference sequence). V lost 2 bases and J 1 base, leaving 21 bases between the germline ends. The CDR3 nucleotides read TGTGCCTGGAGTAATTTTAGGGAGATCGGGATGGCCAAAAACATTCAGTACTTC. Translation gives CAWSNFREIGMAKNIQYF.

The rearrangement joins TRBV29-1 to TRBJ2-5, with D possibly matching TRBD1 (6 bases). The CDR3 has 13 residues. Deletions cut 4 bases from V and 3 bases from J, with 12 bases between. CDR1 and CDR2 (germline): SQVTM, ANQGSEA. The CDR3, as DNA: TGCAGCGTTGTGATCAGGGGCAAAGAGACCCAGTACTTC. This translates into CSVVIRGKETQYF.

V gene TRBV5-4 combines with J gene TRBJ2-6; TRBD1 matches at 12 bases. This CDR3 has 20 amino acids. Trimming took 3 bases from V and 4 from J; bases not matched to a gene: 14. The V gene's germline CDR1 is SGHNT and CDR2 YYREEE (reference sequence). The CDR3 coding sequence is TGTGCCAGCAGCTCCCCGGTTCCGGGACAGGGGGCGCGAGGGGCCAACGTCCTGACTTTC. This codes for CASSSPVPGQGARGANVLTF.

Only one count was recorded for this clone. The chain carries TRBV2 and TRBJ1-5; 7 bases are a match to TRBD1. The CDR3 has 15 amino acids. V lost 4 bases and J lost 6; bases outside the gene matches: 9. Germline assignment: CDR1 SNHLY and CDR2 FYNNEI. The CDR3 reads CASSAGQGVGQPQHF. The CDR3 nucleotides are TGTGCCAGCAGTGCCGGGCAGGGGGTAGGTCAGCCCCAGCATTTT.

V gene TRBV2 combines with J gene TRBJ2-1; D unclear. Germline V gene lookup returns CDR1 SNHLY and CDR2 FYNNEI. V dropped 6 bases and J dropped 7 bases, with 7 bases sitting between them. The CDR3 is 11 residues long. The CDR3 sequence is CASSPGNEQFF. CDR3 nucleotides: TGTGCCAGCAGCCCCGGGAATGAGCAGTTCTTC.

The genes are TRBV27 and TRBJ1-1; D is undetermined. V dropped 7 bases and J dropped 0 bases, with 12 bases sitting between them. The germline V gene encodes CDR1 MNHEY and CDR2 SMNVEV (reference sequence). The CDR3 is 14 residues long. The CDR3 nucleotides are TGTGCCAGCACCGCTTTGGGCATGAACACTGAAGCTTTCTTT. Translated, it gives CASTALGMNTEAFF.

The chain has TRBV5-1 and TRBJ2-5; 7 positions agree with TRBD2. CDR3 size: 15 residues. J lost 5 bases, V lost 1 base, and 8 bases had no gene match. Germline values: CDR1 SGHRS, CDR2 YFSETQ. In DNA, the CDR3 is TGCGCCAGCAGCTTGCGGTCGGGCGGGAGTGAGACCCAGTACTTC. Translated: CASSLRSGGSETQYF.

This clone was seen a few times. This sample includes further DNA sequences coding for the same CDR3. The chain employs TRBV19 and TRBJ1-1; tentatively, D is TRBD1 (5 bases). The CDR3 runs 13 residues. The V and J ends lost 6 bases and 2 bases respectively, with 10 bases between them. CDR1 is LNHDA and CDR2 is SQIVND in the germline V gene (reference sequence). The CDR3 sequence: CASRQGTNTEAFF. The CDR3 nucleotides are TGTGCCAGTAGGCAGGGAACTAACACTGAAGCTTTCTTT.

Notes on this clone: Other nucleotide sequences from this sample produce the same CDR3. V usage is TRBV9 and J usage is TRBJ1-1; maybe TRBD1 (5 bases). V lost 2 bases and J lost 1, with 6 bases in between. Per germline, CDR1 SGDLS and CDR2 YYNGEE. The CDR3 is 13 residues long. CDR3 region: CASSVTGNTEAFF. The CDR3, as DNA: TGTGCCAGCAGCGTTACAGGGAACACTGAAGCTTTCTTT.

In nucleotides, the CDR3 is TGTGCCAGTAGTATAGAGAGGACTACTAGTGAGCAGTTCTTC. It encodes CASSIERTTSEQFF. The rearrangement uses TRBV19 and TRBJ2-1, with TRBD2 as a possible D gene (6 bases). The CDR3 runs to 14 residues. Looked up from germline, CDR1 is LNHDA and CDR2 is SQIVND (reference sequence). Trimming left V 0 bases short and J 9 bases short, with 12 bases between.